This TCR beta chain was identified during a study of response to subunit inactivated influenza vaccine. This clonotype was picked up a small number of times. Its antigen is unknown. TCRdb ran MiXCR on the RT-PCR reads and lists one entry per CDR3 protein. The sample lists roughly 700,000 distinct CDR3 sequences, around 13% occurring once. Study-wide points: Authors proposed each seasonal influenza vaccination draws in few new T cells.

V was clipped by 5 bases and J by 1 base; unmatched bases: 2. Per germline, CDR1 SNHLY and CDR2 FYNNEI. This CDR3 is built from 15 residues. The source of this sequence is a man between 50 and 59 years old who received an inactivated influenza vaccine. The input for sequencing was PBMCs from blood, taken 14 days before vaccination. This chain connects TRBV2 to TRBJ2-7, with 13 bases that match TRBD2. The CDR3 is CASSKLAGGSYEQYF. The CDR3 coding sequence is TGTGCCAGCAGTAAACTAGCGGGGGGGTCCTACGAGCAGTACTTC. Together with reference TRBV2 and TRBJ2-7, the CDR3 gives the full variable domain: EPEVTQTPSHQVTQMGQEVILRCVPISNHLYFYWYRQILGQKVEFLVSFYNNEISEKSEIFDDQFSVERPDGSNFTLKIRSTKLEDSAMYFCASSKLAGGSYEQYFGPGTRLTVT.